These T cell receptor beta chains were read from a single sample in a study of radiation and T cells in renal cell carcinoma. Sequencing was performed with immunoSEQ multiplex PCR; in TCRdb, only in-frame clones are kept and a portion is missing. The data contain tens of thousands of clones, around 85% of them seen just once; the ten biggest clones take up approximately 22%. This specimen was blood, taken from a patient whose treatment included radiotherapy and nephrectomy. These TCRs come from a woman in her 50s with renal cell carcinoma. The conserved cysteine and the conserved F or W are not part of the CDR3 here. Clone size is shown for a subset of rows, as once, few, many or a class of expanded clone.

V gene: TRBV7-2; J gene: TRBJ2-7; clone size: -; CDR3 protein: ASSLEFRDALPQY
V gene: TRBV7-2; J gene: TRBJ2-1; clone size: once; CDR3 protein: ASSSDRGSYNEQF
V gene: TRBV6-1; J gene: TRBJ2-3; clone size: -; CDR3 protein: ASRARDTQY
V gene: TRBV18; J gene: TRBJ2-1; clone size: -; CDR3 protein: ASSPPSSPGNEQF
V gene: TRBV29-1; J gene: TRBJ2-3; clone size: once; CDR3 protein: SVRVTSTDTQY
V gene: TRBV5-1; J gene: TRBJ2-7; clone size: -; CDR3 protein: ASSLAGKRDEQY
V gene: TRBV4-2; J gene: TRBJ1-4; clone size: -; CDR3 protein: ASSRTLQGSFEKLF
V gene: TRBV6-5; J gene: TRBJ1-6; clone size: -; CDR3 protein: ASTGQQGNNSPLH
V gene: TRBV7-7; J gene: TRBJ2-1; clone size: few; CDR3 protein: ASSLSSGGSGEQF
V gene: TRBV7-9; J gene: TRBJ1-2; clone size: -; CDR3 protein: ASSLAGNNANYGYT
V gene: TRBV27; J gene: TRBJ2-5; clone size: -; CDR3 protein: ASSLRGGFQETQY
V gene: TRBV6-1; J gene: TRBJ1-1; clone size: -; CDR3 protein: ASSEPRTEAF
V gene: TRBV5-1; J gene: TRBJ2-5; clone size: once; CDR3 protein: ASSLAQGAGETQY
V gene: TRBV7-2; J gene: TRBJ2-3; clone size: once; CDR3 protein: ASSSLRGTADTQY
V gene: TRBV15; J gene: TRBJ1-5; clone size: once; CDR3 protein: ATSYRDRGGQPQH
V gene: TRBV29-1; J gene: TRBJ2-7; clone size: once; CDR3 protein: SVISPSGAVYEQY
V gene: TRBV5-8; J gene: TRBJ2-1; clone size: -; CDR3 protein: ASSPGGPYNEQF
V gene: TRBV7-2; J gene: TRBJ2-6; clone size: -; CDR3 protein: ASSRRGSGANVLT
V gene: TRBV28; J gene: TRBJ2-5; clone size: -; CDR3 protein: ATGTGGAQETQY
V gene: TRBV9; J gene: TRBJ2-3; clone size: -; CDR3 protein: ASSPDRDQIGTDTQY
V gene: TRBV7-9; J gene: TRBJ1-1; clone size: few; CDR3 protein: ASSVGHQNTEAF
V gene: TRBV30; J gene: TRBJ1-6; clone size: -; CDR3 protein: ACLTGHLQSPLH
V gene: TRBV15; J gene: TRBJ2-7; clone size: -; CDR3 protein: ATSRGLAGGEEQY
V gene: TRBV5-6; J gene: TRBJ1-4; clone size: -; CDR3 protein: ASSRVVTGGFEKLF
V gene: TRBV18; J gene: TRBJ2-7; clone size: few; CDR3 protein: ASSPRISSYEQY
V gene: TRBV7-2; J gene: TRBJ2-2; clone size: -; CDR3 protein: ASSLMRVTAGELF
V gene: TRBV30; J gene: TRBJ2-7; clone size: -; CDR3 protein: AWAGQGSEQY
V gene: TRBV23-1; J gene: TRBJ1-2; clone size: -; CDR3 protein: ASSQSGQLEKGGYT
V gene: TRBV9; J gene: TRBJ2-7; clone size: -; CDR3 protein: ASSVEATNYEQY
V gene: TRBV11-2; J gene: TRBJ2-5; clone size: -; CDR3 protein: ASSLTREGQETQY
V gene: TRBV6-6; J gene: TRBJ2-5; clone size: -; CDR3 protein: ASSYTGTKETQY
V gene: TRBV18; J gene: TRBJ1-5; clone size: once; CDR3 protein: ASSPGSLGVDQPQH
V gene: TRBV28; J gene: TRBJ2-7; clone size: -; CDR3 protein: ASYTTGSGEGYEQY
V gene: TRBV11-3; J gene: TRBJ2-5; clone size: -; CDR3 protein: ASSPDRGQGETQY
V gene: TRBV7-3; J gene: TRBJ2-5; clone size: -; CDR3 protein: ASSPSPKETQY
V gene: TRBV4-1; J gene: TRBJ2-3; clone size: -; CDR3 protein: ASNIGPVRGRLRTGTDTQY
V gene: TRBV27; J gene: TRBJ2-3; clone size: -; CDR3 protein: ASKVTQGLSTDTQY
V gene: TRBV19; J gene: TRBJ2-1; clone size: -; CDR3 protein: ATGQGWDEQF
V gene: TRBV28; J gene: TRBJ2-7; clone size: -; CDR3 protein: ASSSGTSGSLYEQY
V gene: TRBV30; J gene: TRBJ2-5; clone size: -; CDR3 protein: AWDRYPRETQY
V gene: TRBV7-9; J gene: TRBJ1-2; clone size: -; CDR3 protein: ASSFIGTQGFDYGYT
V gene: TRBV27; J gene: TRBJ2-7; clone size: -; CDR3 protein: ASSGDRFGEQY
V gene: TRBV7-9; J gene: TRBJ1-1; clone size: -; CDR3 protein: ASSLQDTEAF
V gene: TRBV6-5; J gene: TRBJ2-7; clone size: -; CDR3 protein: ASRETSGSAEQY
V gene: TRBV7-6; J gene: TRBJ2-7; clone size: -; CDR3 protein: ASSGGVSPKVEQY
V gene: TRBV6-5; J gene: TRBJ1-3; clone size: few; CDR3 protein: ASSYGGSGNTIY
V gene: TRBV5-1; J gene: TRBJ2-3; clone size: -; CDR3 protein: ASSFRGDQGRAADTQY
V gene: TRBV18; J gene: TRBJ1-2; clone size: few; CDR3 protein: ASSPSGYQANYGYT
V gene: TRBV4-3; J gene: TRBJ1-2; clone size: many; CDR3 protein: ASSPSRSGAYGYT
V gene: TRBV5-1; J gene: TRBJ1-1; clone size: -; CDR3 protein: ASSSRGVTEAF
V gene: TRBV19; J gene: TRBJ2-7; clone size: -; CDR3 protein: ASSITQVPGEQY
V gene: TRBV19; J gene: TRBJ2-7; clone size: -; CDR3 protein: ASSIDREGYEQY
V gene: TRBV9; J gene: TRBJ2-7; clone size: -; CDR3 protein: ASSVVAGSYEQY
V gene: TRBV10-1; J gene: TRBJ2-2; clone size: -; CDR3 protein: ASSATLGITGELF
V gene: TRBV27; J gene: TRBJ1-2; clone size: -; CDR3 protein: ASSPDQGRRYT